What follows describes a single T cell receptor beta chain. Its antigen is as yet unknown. This sample is part of a study of graft-versus-host responses after intestinal transplantation. Study in general: Recipients got multivisceral, liver-intestinal, or isolated intestinal transplants. Findings and caveats of the study: Among recipient marrow samples, GvH clones were found; some appeared first in ileum or blood.

CDR3 length equals 15 residues. Germline CDR1 reads SNHLY; CDR2 reads FYNNEI. V was pared by 1 base and J by 3 bases, with 0 bases of the junction left unmatched. The data were produced by immunoSEQ multiplex PCR, yet TCRdb's version contains in-frame clones alone and is incomplete. This table has about 47,000 clones, about 95% appearing once. Here the sequenced sample was unstimulated CD8+ T cells sorted from spleen or lymph node cells, taken before transplant. The origin of this receptor is a human donor who was the organ donor for an intestinal transplant. This chain connects TRBV2 to TRBJ1-4, with TRBD1 identical over 9 bases. The CDR3 sequence is CASSEGTGANEKLFF. The CDR3 region has the DNA TGTGCCAGCAGTGAAGGGACAGGGGCTAATGAAAAACTGTTTTTT. Variable domain in full (rest from reference TRBV2 and TRBJ1-4): EPEVTQTPSHQVTQMGQEVILRCVPISNHLYFYWYRQILGQKVEFLVSFYNNEISEKSEIFDDQFSVERPDGSNFTLKIRSTKLEDSAMYFCASSEGTGANEKLFFGSGTQLSVL.